What follows is one TCR beta chain and its context. Antigen: not known. The CDR3 loop spans 17 amino acids. Germline assignment: CDR1 LNHDA and CDR2 SQIVND (reference sequence). V was clipped by 5 bases and J by 7 bases; unmatched bases: 14. 13 Jbeta primers and 60 Vbeta primers were used for the PCR. Sequencing was performed with immunoSEQ multiplex PCR; in TCRdb, only in-frame clones are kept and a portion is missing. In the table there are around 91,000 clones, around 85% of which are singletons. The sample originates from a study of cytomegalovirus exposure and HLA in healthy donors. Points from the study as a whole: When the data were analyzed later, several of the most significant clusters appeared to be linked to common viral pathogens. The study assumed roughly uniform donor sequencing depth for presence/absence analyses. Later analysis found that TCR beta chains associated with HLA were more clonally expanded than other, equally common chains. Cytomegalovirus status was reportedly diagnosed by the classifier with high sensitivity and specificity.

The chain is built from TRBV19 and TRBJ2-1; 10 nucleotides agree with TRBD2. Sequences were obtained from PBMCs. This receptor was identified in a man between 18 and 29 years old in good health and CMV-seronegative. CDR3 in amino acids: CASSLGLSGRSGNEQFF. As DNA, the CDR3 is TGTGCCAGTAGTCTCGGACTTAGCGGGAGGTCGGGTAATGAGCAGTTCTTC.